One and the same sample provided the 2 T cell receptor beta chains below, sequenced in a study of blood T cells in healthy people across ages. Primers used in a second PCR of roughly 6 to 11 cycles were a sample-barcoded 5' primer and a J-beta primer mix. One entry per CDR3 protein, called by TCRdb with MiXCR from the 5' RACE reads. In the table there are roughly 1.5 million distinct CDR3 sequences, roughly two fifths of which are singletons. The sample consisted of blood. The receptors stem from a woman between 18 and 29 years old in good health.

The chain couples TRBV12-3 or TRBV12-4 to TRBJ1-5, with D possibly matching TRBD1 (5 bases). The CDR3 has 13 residues. V was clipped by 1 base and J by 10 bases, with 11 bases between them. The CDR3 protein is CASSLGGAAPQHF. Written as DNA, the CDR3 is TGTGCCAGCAGTTTAGGAGGGGCGGCACCCCAGCATTTT.

The rearrangement joins TRBV27 to TRBJ2-3, with 9 nucleotides matching TRBD2. The CDR3 runs to 16 residues. The V gene end was trimmed by 6 bases and the J gene end by 3 bases; junction bases not matched to a gene: 10. Germline V gene lookup returns CDR1 MNHEY and CDR2 SMNVEV (reference sequence). The CDR3 loop reads CASRQAGGLGTDTQYF. In DNA, the CDR3 is TGTGCCAGCAGACAAGCGGGGGGATTGGGGACAGATACGCAGTATTTT.